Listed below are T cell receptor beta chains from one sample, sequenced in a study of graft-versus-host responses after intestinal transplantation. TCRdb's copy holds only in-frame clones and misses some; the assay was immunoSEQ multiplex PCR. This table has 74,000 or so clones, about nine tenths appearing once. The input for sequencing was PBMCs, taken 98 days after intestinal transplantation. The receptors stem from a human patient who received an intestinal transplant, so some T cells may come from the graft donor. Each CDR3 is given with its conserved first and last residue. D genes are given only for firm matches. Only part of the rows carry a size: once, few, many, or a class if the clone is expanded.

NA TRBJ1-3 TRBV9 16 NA TGTGCCAGCAGCTCCGGCGGGGGGCGGTCTGGAAACACCATATATTTT CASSSGGGRSGNTIYF
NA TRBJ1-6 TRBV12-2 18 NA TGTGCAAGTCGCTTAGATAACAGGGGGTTACCCTATAATTCACCCCTCCACTTT CASRLDNRGLPYNSPLHF
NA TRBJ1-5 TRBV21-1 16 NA TGTGCCAGCACCTACTCTTTCGGACCGATTAATCAGCCCCAGCATTTT CASTYSFGPINQPQHF
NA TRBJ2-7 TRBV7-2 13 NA TGTGCCAGCAGCTTATGGGACGGGTACGAGCAGTACTTC CASSLWDGYEQYF
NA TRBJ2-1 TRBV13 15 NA TGTGCCAGCAGCTTACGCCTAGGGGTGTACAATGAGCAGTTCTTC CASSLRLGVYNEQFF
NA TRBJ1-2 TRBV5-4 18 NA TGTGCCAGCAGCTTTTACGATGGGAATTATTGGGTAATCTATGGCTACACCTTC CASSFYDGNYWVIYGYTF
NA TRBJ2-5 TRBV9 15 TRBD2 TGTGCCAGCACCCCGGGGGGGACTGGTAAAGAGACCCAGTACTTC CASTPGGTGKETQYF
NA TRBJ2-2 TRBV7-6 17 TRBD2 TGTGCCAGCAGCTTACTAGCGGGAGGGCCTGGGGCCGGGGAGCTGTTTTTT CASSLLAGGPGAGELFF
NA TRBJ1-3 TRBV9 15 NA TGTGCCAGCAGCTTCACAGGGATATCTGGAAACACCATATATTTT CASSFTGISGNTIYF
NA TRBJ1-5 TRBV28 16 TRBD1 TGTGCCAGCAGTTTATTAGACAGGGGGCTCAATCAGCCCCAGCATTTT CASSLLDRGLNQPQHF
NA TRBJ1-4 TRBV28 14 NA TGTGCCAGCCGGAAGGGAGCAACTAATGAAAAACTGTTTTTT CASRKGATNEKLFF
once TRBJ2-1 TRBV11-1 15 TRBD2 TGTGCCAGCAAACAAGGGAGCGGGGGATACAATGAGCAGTTCTTC CASKQGSGGYNEQFF
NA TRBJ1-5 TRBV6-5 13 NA TGTGCCAGCAGTTCGGGAGGGGACACAGCCCAGCATTTT CASSSGGDTAQHF
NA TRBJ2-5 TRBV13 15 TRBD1 TGTGCCAGCAGCTTACGACAGGGGGCGGAAGAGACCCAGTACTTC CASSLRQGAEETQYF
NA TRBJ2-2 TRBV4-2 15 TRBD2 TGTGCCAGCAGCCGACTAGCGGGAAACACCGGGGAGCTGTTTTTT CASSRLAGNTGELFF
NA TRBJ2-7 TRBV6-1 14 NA TGTGCCAGCAAGAAGGGGGACAAAACCTACGAGCAGTACTTC CASKKGDKTYEQYF
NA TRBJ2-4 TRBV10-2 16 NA TGCGCCAGCAGTGACAGGCCTTCCTCGGCCAAAAACATTCAGTACTTC CASSDRPSSAKNIQYF
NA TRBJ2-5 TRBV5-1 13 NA TGCGCCAGCAGCTTGGAAAGGGGTGAGACCCAGTACTTC CASSLERGETQYF
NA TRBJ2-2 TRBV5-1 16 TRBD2 TGCGCCAGCAGCCTGGGACTAGCGGGAGGCACCGGGGAGCTGTTTTTT CASSLGLAGGTGELFF
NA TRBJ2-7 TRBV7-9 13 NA TGTGCCAGCAGCTCCGGGGGTGACTACGAGCAGTACTTC CASSSGGDYEQYF
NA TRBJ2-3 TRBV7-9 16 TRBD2 TGTGCCAGCAGCTTAGCAGGCGGGACTATCCGTGATACGCAGTATTTT CASSLAGGTIRDTQYF
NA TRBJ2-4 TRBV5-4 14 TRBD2 TGTGCCGTCAGCGGGGGGCAGGGGGAAAACATTCAGTACTTC CAVSGGQGENIQYF
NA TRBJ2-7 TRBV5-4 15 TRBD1 TGTGCCAGCAGCCATGCACCGGGACAGGGGTCCGAGCAGTACTTC CASSHAPGQGSEQYF
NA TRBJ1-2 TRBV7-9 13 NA TGTGCCAGCAGCTTAGCGGTGGGGGCTGGCTACACCTTC CASSLAVGAGYTF
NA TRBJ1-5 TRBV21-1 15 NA TGTGCCAGCAGCAAGGCCAGAGATAGCAATCAGCCCCAGCATTTT CASSKARDSNQPQHF
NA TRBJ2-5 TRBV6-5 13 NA TGTGCCAGCAGCCTACAGGAGTTGGAGACCCAGTACTTC CASSLQELETQYF
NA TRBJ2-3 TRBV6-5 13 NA TGTGCCAGCAGTTACCGTTCCGCGGGTACGCAGTATTTT CASSYRSAGTQYF
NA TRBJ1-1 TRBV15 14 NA TGTGCCACCAGCAGAGATGGCAGTAACACTGAAGCTTTCTTT CATSRDGSNTEAFF
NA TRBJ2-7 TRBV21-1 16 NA TGTGCCAGCAGCCCTCAACCGGGCAGGGGTCTCGACGAGCAGTACTTC CASSPQPGRGLDEQYF
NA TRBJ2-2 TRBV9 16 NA TGTGCCAGCAGCGTAGCGGGTGGATCTAACACCGGGGAGCTGTTTTTT CASSVAGGSNTGELFF
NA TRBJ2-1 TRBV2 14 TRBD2 TGTGCCAGCATTGGTAGCGGGAGGGACAATGAGCAGTTCTTC CASIGSGRDNEQFF
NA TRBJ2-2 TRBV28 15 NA TGTGCCATCGAGATTAGCGGAGGGGGCACCGGGGAGCTGTTTTTT CAIEISGGGTGELFF
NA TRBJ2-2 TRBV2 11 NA TGTGCCAGCAGCCCCCCCGGGGAGCTGTTTTTT CASSPPGELFF
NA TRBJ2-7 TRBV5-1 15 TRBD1 TGCGCCAGCAGCCCACTAGACAGGGGTGAGGACGAGCAGTACTTC CASSPLDRGEDEQYF
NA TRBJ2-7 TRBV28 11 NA TGTGCCAGCAGTCACAGTTGGGAGCAGTACTTC CASSHSWEQYF
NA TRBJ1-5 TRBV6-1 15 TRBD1 TGTGCCAGCAGGACCTCGGGACAGGGTAATCAGCCCCAGCATTTT CASRTSGQGNQPQHF
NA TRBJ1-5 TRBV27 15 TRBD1 TGTGCCAGCAGCATAAGGACAGGAAGCAATCAGCCCCAGCATTTT CASSIRTGSNQPQHF
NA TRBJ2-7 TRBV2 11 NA TGTGCCACGAGAGGGACCTACGAGCAGTACTTC CATRGTYEQYF
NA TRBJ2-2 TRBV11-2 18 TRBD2 TGTGCCAGCAGCTTAGCCGGGCTAGCGGGAGCGGTGGTCGGGGAGCTGTTTTTT CASSLAGLAGAVVGELFF
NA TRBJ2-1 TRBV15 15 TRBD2 TGTGCCACCAGCAGAGATGCGGGGGGGTACAATGAGCAGTTCTTC CATSRDAGGYNEQFF
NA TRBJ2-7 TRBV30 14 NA TGTGCCTGGAGTCGGAGGGGGGGCCCCTACGAGCAGTACTTC CAWSRRGGPYEQYF
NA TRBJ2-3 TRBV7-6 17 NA TGTGCCAGCAGCGGGGACCTAGGGACGGATAGCACAGATACGCAGTATTTT CASSGDLGTDSTDTQYF
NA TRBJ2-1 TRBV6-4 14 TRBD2 TGTGCCAGCAGCCCGGGACTAGCGTCTTCTGAGCAGTTCTTC CASSPGLASSEQFF
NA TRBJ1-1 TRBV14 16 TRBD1 TGTGCCAGCAGCTTATTAGGGACAGGGGGGAACACTGAAGCTTTCTTT CASSLLGTGGNTEAFF
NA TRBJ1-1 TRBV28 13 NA TGTGCCAGCAGTTTAGGCGGTCACACTGAAGCTTTCTTT CASSLGGHTEAFF
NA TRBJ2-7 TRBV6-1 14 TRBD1 TGTGCCAGCAGTTGGAGACAGGGGCTGGACGAGCAGTACTTC CASSWRQGLDEQYF